Detailed here is one T cell receptor beta chain. Its cognate antigen is unknown. The data originate from a study of shared clonotypes between healthy human individuals. For the study at large: The donor group consisted of a couple of women and three men, aged 18 to 49. Used for every donor were three CD4 naive, three CD4 memory, two CD8 naive and one CD8 memory plate.

TCRdb keeps only in-frame clones here, not all; method: immunoSEQ multiplex PCR. The table has 1 million to 1.3 million clones, around 78% seen once; the top ten hold 0.6% to 0.7%. Caucasian adults living in Nashville, Tennessee, provided all samples. V was cut by 6 bases and J by 5 bases, with 20 bases left in between. The CDR3 covers 15 residues. Germline loops: CDR1 MNHNY, CDR2 SVGAGI (reference sequence). Study observations and caveats: Only blood was sampled, and tissue TCR repertoires likely differ from blood ones.

The J gene is TRBJ2-7, the V gene TRBV6-6, with D tentatively TRBD1 (6 bases). This sequence originates from a young man in good health. Some clones in this sample may be carry-over from other donors' samples. Sequencing was carried out using memory CD4+ T cells from PBMCs. Subset given: CD45RA-negative fraction. The chain's CDR3 is CASSGQFGRDHEQYF. Written as DNA, the CDR3 is TGTGCCAGCAGCGGACAGTTTGGACGGGACCACGAGCAGTACTTC.